Included here is one TCR beta chain sequence, with context. The treatment: randomized to nivolumab then ipilimumab (arm A) or the reverse (arm B). None of the patients previously received DNA-damaging chemotherapy. This sample stems from a study of sequential checkpoint blockade in melanoma. The CDR3 is 14 amino acids. V lost 3 bases, J lost 0 bases, and 10 bases lay in between. In germline, CDR1 is SGHDT, CDR2 YYEEEE. Sequencing used immunoSEQ multiplex PCR; TCRdb keeps in-frame clones, though not all of them. The data contain about 16,000 clones, 93% of them singletons. V and J are TRBV5-6 and TRBJ2-7; possible D gene TRBD2, 5 bases. The origin of this receptor is a human donor with melanoma. The sample consisted of CD8+ T cells sorted from blood (inferred from file names), taken from a patient given nivolumab and ipilimumab in sequence. The CDR3 DNA follows: TGTGCCAGCAGCTACAGACTATTCTCCTACGAGCAGTACTTC. Protein: CASSYRLFSYEQYF.